Below are 13 T cell receptor beta chains sequenced from a single sample in a study of blood T cell repertoires in COVID-19. The table came from immunoSEQ multiplex PCR; TCRdb's copy has only in-frame clones and leaves some out. The sample consists of 150,000 or so clones, 85% to 90% of them appearing once. Source material: PBMCs or T cells enriched from blood (not recorded which). The receptors come from a woman aged 45-60 years who had recovered from COVID-19.

The chain employs TRBV5-1 and TRBJ1-2, with a tentative D call TRBD1 (6 bases). Trimming left V 1 base short and J 6 bases short, with 10 bases between. This CDR3 comprises 13 residues. The germline V gene has CDR1 SGHRS and CDR2 YFSETQ. The DNA for the CDR3 is TGCGCCAGCAGCTTGAGGACAGTTGATGGCTACACCTTC. This sequence encodes CASSLRTVDGYTF.

The chain joins TRBV7-9 to TRBJ2-3; 8 positions agree with TRBD2. This CDR3 has 17 amino acids. The ends lost 1 base at V and 0 bases at J; junction bases unmatched: 6. Germline V CDR1 and CDR2: SEHNR, FQNEAQ (reference sequence). The CDR3 spells CASSLVGTSTSTDTQYF. In nucleotides, the CDR3 is TGTGCCAGCAGCTTAGTCGGGACTAGTACGAGCACAGATACGCAGTATTTT.

V usage is TRBV12-3 or TRBV12-4 and J usage is TRBJ1-2, with D perhaps TRBD1 (5 bases). The CDR3 is made up of 13 amino acids. V was cut by 5 bases and J by 4 bases, with 11 bases left in between. Here the CDR3 reads CASSPQDLYGYTF. Written as DNA, the CDR3 is TGTGCCAGCAGTCCACAGGACCTCTATGGCTACACCTTC.

As for this clone: The sample holds other DNA sequences that translate to the same CDR3. The CDR3 is CASSWQGSNQPQHF. As DNA, the CDR3 is TGTGCCAGTAGTTGGCAGGGGAGCAATCAGCCCCAGCATTTT. The gene calls are TRBV19 and TRBJ1-5; perhaps TRBD1 as D (6 bases). The CDR3 is 14 residues long. V gave up 5 bases and J gave up 1 base, with 9 bases separating them. Germline V CDR1 and CDR2: LNHDA, SQIVND (reference sequence).

The genes are TRBV2 and TRBJ2-7; 8 bases are shared with TRBD2. Germline lookup yields CDR1 SNHLY and CDR2 FYNNEI. V was pared by 4 bases and J by 4 bases, with 9 bases of the junction left unmatched. This CDR3 has 15 residues. CDR3 nucleotide sequence: TGTGCCAGCAGTGGGTTGGGCGGGGGGCAGTACGAGCAGTACTTC. This encodes CASSGLGGGQYEQYF.

V usage is TRBV30 and J usage is TRBJ1-3; D is undetermined. Germline-derived CDR1 and CDR2 are GTSNPN and SVGIG (reference sequence). The V gene lost 0 bases and the J gene lost 4 bases, with 7 bases spanning the gap. This CDR3 is 13 amino acids long. Written as DNA, the CDR3 is TGTGCCTGGAGTGTAACGCAGGGAAACACCATATATTTT. Amino acid sequence: CAWSVTQGNTIYF.

This sequence joins TRBV3-1 (or the pseudogene TRBV3-2) and TRBJ1-4; D is unresolved. The V gene lost 1 base and the J gene lost 10 bases, with 13 bases spanning the gap. CDR1 is LGHDT, CDR2 YNNKEL, per germline (reference sequence). The CDR3 is 14 residues long. The CDR3 spells CASSQAPKSGKLFF. CDR3 nucleotide sequence: TGTGCCAGCAGCCAAGCACCCAAAAGCGGAAAACTGTTTTTT.

This sequence joins TRBV11-3 and TRBJ2-7; D gene ambiguous. Germline V gives CDR1 SGHNT, CDR2 YENEEA. The CDR3 spans 13 residues. V gave up 3 bases and J gave up 0 bases, with 6 bases separating them. Here the CDR3 reads CASSFRASYEQYF. CDR3 nucleotide sequence: TGTGCCAGCAGCTTTCGAGCCTCCTACGAGCAGTACTTC.

The CDR3 reads CASSRLQGASYEQYF. The CDR3 DNA is TGTGCCAGCAGCCGTCTACAGGGGGCCTCCTACGAGCAGTACTTC. This chain connects TRBV11-3 to TRBJ2-7; 9 bases agree with TRBD1. Trimming at V came to 5 bases and at J to 0 bases, leaving 5 bases not matched to a gene. CDR1 is SGHNT, CDR2 YENEEA, per germline. This CDR3 has 15 residues.

J is TRBJ1-4 and V is TRBV2, with 11 nucleotides matching TRBD1. The junction had 5 bases not matched to a gene; V was cut back by 3 bases and J by 8 bases. This CDR3 has 15 amino acids. Per germline, CDR1 SNHLY and CDR2 FYNNEI. CDR3 sequence reads: CASSEVGTGGEKLFF. The CDR3 bases are TGTGCCAGCAGTGAGGTCGGGACAGGGGGAGAAAAACTGTTTTTT.

J is TRBJ1-3 and V is TRBV7-2; D perhaps matches TRBD1 (6 bases). Germline V gene sequence: CDR1 SGHTA, CDR2 FQGNSA. The CDR3 runs to 16 residues. Trimming removed 5 bases from V and 0 bases from J, with 14 bases in between. CDR3 nucleotides: TGTGCCAGCAGCCAATGGGGGGGCTACTCTGGAAACACCATATATTTT. Translated, it gives CASSQWGGYSGNTIYF.

This clone appeared once. The chain has TRBV9 and TRBJ1-5; D gene ambiguous. There are 15 residues in the CDR3. Trimming stripped 0 bases from V and 8 bases from J, with 15 bases between. Germline loops: CDR1 SGDLS, CDR2 YYNGEE. The CDR3 sequence is CASSVEGGFDEPQHF. The CDR3 DNA reads as TGTGCCAGCAGCGTAGAGGGCGGGTTTGATGAGCCCCAGCATTTT. The entire variable domain, with the rest obtained from reference TRBV9 and TRBJ1-5, is as follows: DSGVTQTPKHLITATGQRVTLRCSPRSGDLSVYWYQQSLDQGLQFLIQYYNGEERAKGNILERFSAQQFPDLHSELNLSSLELGDSALYFCASSVEGGFDEPQHFGDGTRLSIL.

This clone was recorded once. This chain connects TRBV7-8 to TRBJ1-6, with D tentatively TRBD1 (5 bases). The germline V gene encodes CDR1 SGHVS and CDR2 FQNEAQ. The CDR3 is 17 amino acids. V was clipped by 1 base and J by 9 bases, with 19 bases between them. This CDR3 is CASSLGAGWSVSSPLHF. The CDR3 DNA sequence: TGTGCCAGCAGCTTAGGGGCAGGGTGGTCGGTTAGTTCACCCCTCCACTTT.